One and the same sample provided the 8 T cell receptor beta chains below, sequenced in a study of T cells after yellow fever vaccination (dated by TCRdb to the late 2010s). The treatment or condition label of this sample denotes: live attenuated yellow fever vaccine strain. Libraries were made using 5' RACE. The sample was run on an Illumina HiSeq 2500. The raw public data were reprocessed by TCRdb itself: fastp quality trimming at Q25, MiXCR clonotype calling, in-frame beta chains only. Rows are combined by CDR3 protein, so each entry shows the most common genes and DNA. Across this sample there are more than 250,000 distinct CDR3 sequences, with around 6.8% seen only once. The top ten clones comprise 18% of the sample. The specimen was PBMCs, collected roughly 46 days after the first yellow fever vaccination. These receptors were obtained from a man between 18 and 35 years old who received the YFV17D yellow fever vaccine.

The chain joins TRBV12-3 or TRBV12-4 to TRBJ1-6; no definite D call. V lost 3 bases to trimming and J lost 6 bases, with 12 bases between them. CDR3 size: 15 residues. The CDR3 DNA sequence: TGTGCCAGCAGTTTGGAAATACGGAGTAATTCACCCCTCCACTTT. Its protein product is CASSLEIRSNSPLHF.

The chain uses TRBV6-4 and TRBJ2-1, with 8 positions matching TRBD2. V was pared by 8 bases and J by 10 bases, with 13 bases of the junction left unmatched. Germline V gives CDR1 MRHNA, CDR2 SNTAGT. CDR3 size: 14 residues. The CDR3 DNA follows: TGTGCCAGCTCGTTCGGGGGGGGGTCATACGAGCAGTTCTTC. Translating it yields CASSFGGGSYEQFF.

This clonotype came up many times. The chain links TRBV7-3 to TRBJ2-6; no clear D gene. V was pared by 3 bases and J by 1 base, with 7 bases between. CDR3 length equals 15 residues. Germline CDR1 is SGHTA and CDR2 is FQGTGA. CDR3 sequence: CASSFGLSGANVLTF. CDR3 in DNA: TGTGCCAGCAGCTTTGGGTTATCTGGGGCCAACGTCCTGACTTTC.

The chain links TRBV7-9 to TRBJ1-1; D remains unclear. CDR3 length: 11 amino acids. Germline-derived CDR1 and CDR2 are SEHNR and FQNEAQ (reference sequence). V shed 1 base and J shed 10 bases, with 7 bases lying between them. The CDR3 loop is CASSLESGAFF. CDR3 bases: TGTGCCAGCAGCTTAGAATCCGGAGCTTTCTTT.

This clonotype has a handful of counts. The chain employs TRBV6-2 or TRBV6-3 and TRBJ2-7, with D perhaps being TRBD1 or TRBD2 (5 bases each). Trimming stripped 2 bases from V and 3 bases from J, with 11 bases between. The CDR3 sequence is 14 residues long. Germline V lookup: CDR1 MNHEY, CDR2 SVGEGT. CDR3 residues: CASSYGDGDYEQYF. CDR3 sequence (DNA): TGTGCCAGCAGTTACGGGGACGGAGACTACGAGCAGTACTTC.

This clonotype came up a few times. The chain combines TRBV7-6 with TRBJ2-3; 11 nucleotides align to TRBD2. Losses at the gene ends were 2 bases for V and 10 bases for J; bases not matched to a gene: 11. The CDR3 consists of 16 residues. Germline V gene sequence: CDR1 SGHVS, CDR2 FNYEAQ. DNA of the CDR3: TGTGCCAGCAGCTTATCTAGCGGGGGGCCCGGAACCTCGCAGTATTTT. Amino acid sequence: CASSLSSGGPGTSQYF. The full variable domain, in which reference TRBV7-6 and TRBJ2-3 provide the parts outside the CDR3, is GAGVSQSPRYKVTKRGQDVALRCDPISGHVSLYWYRQALGQGPEFLTYFNYEAQQDKSGLPNDRFSAERPEGSISTLTIQRTEQRDSAMYRCASSLSSGGPGTSQYFGPGTRLTVL.

This clonotype was observed at least ten times. The chain is built from TRBV10-3 and TRBJ2-1; 16 bases map to TRBD2. This CDR3 contains 16 residues. In germline, CDR1 is ENHRY, CDR2 SYGVKD. V dropped 6 bases and J dropped 6; count of bases not matched to a gene: 5. DNA for the CDR3: TGTGCCATCAGGGGGACTAGCGGGGGGGCAATCAATGAGCAGTTCTTC. Translated: CAIRGTSGGAINEQFF.

This clonotype occurred a few times. This chain links TRBV20-1 with TRBJ1-1; D not resolved. V lost 0 bases and J lost 0, with 11 bases in between. CDR1 DFQATT and CDR2 SNEGSKA come from the germline V gene (reference sequence). The CDR3 totals 15 residues. The DNA of the CDR3 is TGCAGTGCTAGAGATCACGGCAGGTTGAACACTGAAGCTTTCTTT. Protein: CSARDHGRLNTEAFF.